This T cell receptor beta chain was recorded in a study of siplizumab effects on memory and regulatory T cells (dated by TCRdb to 2018 to 2020). Turning to the overall study: Across about 8 responder-stimulator pairs, mixed lymphocyte reactions were run in pairs, one with siplizumab at approximately 1 ug/mL and one without drug. The study looked at the effect of siplizumab, an anti-CD2 antibody, on alloreactive T-cell subsets in allogeneic mixed lymphocyte reactions made from human PBMCs. Overall results and qualifications from the work: Whether proliferating Tregs from siplizumab cultures were suppressive was not functionally confirmed. The cumulative frequency of alloreactive sequences that could be traced back to unstimulated CD4+ memory T cells was significantly reduced by siplizumab. Among mappable alloreactive CD4+ clones, the Treg-derived fraction averaged about 70% with siplizumab versus 25% to 30% in control reactions. Because sequences at frequencies below about 10^-5 were poorly captured, only a minor fraction of alloreactive clones could be mapped back to unstimulated subsets. Roughly 80-97% of proliferating CD4+ or CD8+ clones could not be assigned a naive or memory phenotype. Unstimulated naive T cells appeared to be more diverse than memory T cells, and naive cells seemed to make a substantial contribution to the alloresponse.

The library was obtained by the immunoSEQ multiplex PCR assay. The deep sequencing platform assayed about 10^5 TCR templates per sample. Genomic DNA extracted from sorted T cells was the material used for TCRbeta CDR3 sequencing. For the original study's pipeline: Clonal analysis of TCRbeta CDR3 data was done in the R programming language. Comparing unstimulated samples against CFSE-low samples taken after the reaction was how alloreactive CD4+ and CD8+ clones were defined. Alloreactive CD4+ clones were assigned to regulatory or non-regulatory origin by matching sequences to sorted unstimulated Treg and non-Treg repertoires. Sourced from immuneACCESS, this table was stored by TCRdb with only in-frame sequences that have V and J called. A share of the clones is absent; for the studies checked, an unresolved V gene accounts for under half, and the remainder has no known explanation. The V and J calls and clone size were taken over from that table, and D and trimming were inferred from the DNA. The sample records 6,000 or so clones, more than 35% of which are singletons. Approximately 16% of the sample is held by the ten biggest clonotypes.

Mixed lymphocyte reaction cells were cocultured at 37°C for approximately 6 days. Responder PBMCs were labelled with CFSE, stimulator PBMCs were labelled with Violet Dye, and the two were mixed at a 1:1 ratio. Sorted unstimulated T cells, along with proliferating T cells recovered from mixed lymphocyte reactions, underwent TCRbeta CDR3 sequencing. Fresh whole blood from around 10 HLA-typed healthy donors was used as the source from which PBMCs were isolated. Proliferating CFSE-low responder T cells were FACS-sorted after the mixed lymphocyte reaction for TCR sequencing. Including the terminal cysteine and phenylalanine, the CDR3 comprises 13 residues. CDR3 DNA only is kept here, 39 bases in frame from base 1. The germline V gene (reference sequence) provides CDR1 MNHEY and CDR2 SMNVEV. The V end loses 4 bases and the J end loses 6 bases, and a stretch of 12 bases separates them. This clone was found a few times. The target of this receptor is not known. Base qualities were left out, and no much larger clone turns up one base away.

The receptor's source is a human donor in good health; the cells came from an allogeneic mixed lymphocyte reaction. Sequencing was carried out using CFSE-low (dividing) CD8+ T cells sorted from an allogeneic mixed lymphocyte reaction. The V and J segments used are TRBV27 and TRBJ1-1; the D gene is not confidently resolved. The DNA reads TGTGCCAGCAGTTCCCCGATGTGGGCTGAAGCTTTCTTT. This translates into CASSSPMWAEAFF.